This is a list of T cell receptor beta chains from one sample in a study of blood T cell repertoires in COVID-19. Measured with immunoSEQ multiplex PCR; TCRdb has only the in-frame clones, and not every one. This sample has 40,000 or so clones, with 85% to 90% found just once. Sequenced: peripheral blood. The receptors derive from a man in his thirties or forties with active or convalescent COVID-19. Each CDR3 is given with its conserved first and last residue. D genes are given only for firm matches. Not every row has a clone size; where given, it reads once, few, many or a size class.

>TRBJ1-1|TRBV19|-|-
CASTRGYTNTEAFF
TGTGCCAGTACCCGGGGGTATACGAACACTGAAGCTTTCTTT
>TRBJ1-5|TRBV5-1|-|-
CASSLGGASLQPQHF
TGCGCCAGCAGCTTGGGTGGGGCGTCTCTTCAGCCCCAGCATTTT
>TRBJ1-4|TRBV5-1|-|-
CASSLGLQRDEKLFF
TGCGCCAGCAGCCTGGGCCTCCAGCGGGATGAAAAACTGTTTTTT
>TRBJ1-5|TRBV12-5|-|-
CASGLGTGYSNQPQHF
TGTGCTAGTGGTTTGGGCACAGGGTATAGCAATCAGCCCCAGCATTTT
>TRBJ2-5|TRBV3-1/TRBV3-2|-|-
CASSQIGNGETQYF
TGTGCCAGCAGCCAGATAGGCAACGGGGAGACCCAGTACTTC
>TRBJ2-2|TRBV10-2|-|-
CASSVPYSTGELFF
TGCGCCAGCAGTGTTCCGTACTCCACCGGGGAGCTGTTTTTT
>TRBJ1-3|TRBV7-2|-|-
CASSLARGGNTIYF
TGTGCCAGCAGCTTAGCCAGGGGTGGAAACACCATATATTTT
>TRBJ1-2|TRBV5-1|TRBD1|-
CASSREGAGGYTF
TGCGCCAGCAGCCGTGAGGGGGCGGGTGGCTACACCTTC
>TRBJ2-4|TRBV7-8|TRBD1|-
CASSLGDRAKNIQYF
TGTGCCAGCAGCTTAGGGGACAGGGCCAAAAACATTCAGTACTTC
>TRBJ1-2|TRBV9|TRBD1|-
CASSPRTGDYGYTF
TGTGCCAGCAGCCCACGGACAGGGGACTATGGCTACACCTTC
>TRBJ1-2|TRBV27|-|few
CASSSQVNYGYTF
TGTGCCAGCAGTTCACAGGTTAACTATGGCTACACCTTC
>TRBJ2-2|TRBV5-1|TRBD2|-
CASSPRLAGANGELFF
TGCGCCAGCAGTCCTAGACTAGCGGGAGCTAACGGGGAGCTGTTTTTT
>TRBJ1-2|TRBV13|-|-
CASSTRGSPGGYTF
TGTGCCAGCAGCACCCGGGGGAGCCCGGGTGGCTACACCTTC
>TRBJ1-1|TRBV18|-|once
CASSPRQAANTEAFF
TGTGCCAGCTCACCAAGGCAGGCAGCGAACACTGAAGCTTTCTTT
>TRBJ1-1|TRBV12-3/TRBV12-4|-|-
CASRFGGGTEAFF
TGTGCCAGCAGATTTGGGGGCGGCACTGAAGCTTTCTTT
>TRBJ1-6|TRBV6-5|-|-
CASKRTRTNSPLHF
TGTGCCAGCAAGAGGACAAGAACTAATTCACCCCTCCACTTT
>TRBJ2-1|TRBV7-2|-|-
CASSLDPTSSYNEQFF
TGTGCCAGCAGCTTAGATCCAACGAGCTCCTACAATGAGCAGTTCTTC
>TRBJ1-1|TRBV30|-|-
CAWGGQRNTEAFF
TGTGCCTGGGGAGGACAGAGGAACACTGAAGCTTTCTTT
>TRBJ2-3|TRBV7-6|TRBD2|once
CASSNPGLAGTLNFDTQYF
TGTGCCAGCAGCAACCCGGGACTAGCGGGAACCCTAAACTTTGATACGCAGTATTTT
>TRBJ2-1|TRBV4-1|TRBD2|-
CASSQGWPAGGNEQFF
TGCGCCAGCAGCCAAGGGTGGCCAGCGGGGGGCAATGAGCAGTTCTTC
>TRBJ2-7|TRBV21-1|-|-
CASSKDEGRHNPYEQYF
TGTGCCAGCAGCAAAGACGAGGGTCGGCACAACCCCTACGAGCAGTACTTC
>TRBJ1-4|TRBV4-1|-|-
CASSQLMGPGYSSEKLFF
TGCGCCAGCAGCCAACTAATGGGTCCGGGGTATAGTAGTGAAAAACTGTTTTTT
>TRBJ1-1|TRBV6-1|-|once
CASSETSREVDTEAFF
TGTGCCAGCAGTGAAACCTCCAGGGAGGTCGACACTGAAGCTTTCTTT
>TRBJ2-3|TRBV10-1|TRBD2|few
CASSDPTSGRGTDTQYF
TGCGCCAGCAGTGACCCGACTAGCGGGAGAGGCACAGATACGCAGTATTTT
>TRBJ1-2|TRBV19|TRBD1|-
CASSTQGDGYTF
TGTGCCAGTAGTACACAGGGGGACGGCTACACCTTC
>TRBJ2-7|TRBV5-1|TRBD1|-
CASSIQGLDEQYF
TGCGCCAGCAGCATACAGGGGCTCGACGAGCAGTACTTC
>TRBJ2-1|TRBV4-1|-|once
CASSQIYLSLEQFF
TGCGCCAGCAGCCAGATATATCTATCCCTTGAGCAGTTCTTC
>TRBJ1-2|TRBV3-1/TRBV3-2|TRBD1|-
CASSRDRVREPYGYTF
TGTGCCAGCAGCCGGGACAGGGTACGAGAGCCCTATGGCTACACCTTC
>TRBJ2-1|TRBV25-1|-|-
CASTNRDIPGKHYNEQFF
TGTGCCAGCACGAACAGGGACATCCCCGGTAAGCACTACAATGAGCAGTTCTTC
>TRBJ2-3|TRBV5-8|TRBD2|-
CASLAGRHRGTDTQYF
TGTGCCAGCCTAGCGGGAAGACATCGGGGCACAGATACGCAGTATTTT
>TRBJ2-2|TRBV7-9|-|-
CASSLSNTGELFF
TGTGCCAGCAGCTTATCTAACACCGGGGAGCTGTTTTTT
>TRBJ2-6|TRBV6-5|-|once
CASSSASGSGANVLTF
TGTGCCAGCAGTTCCGCCTCCGGGTCTGGGGCCAACGTCCTGACTTTC
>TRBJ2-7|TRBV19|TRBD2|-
CASSIDVAPSGGVYEQYF
TGTGCCAGTAGTATAGATGTGGCCCCTAGCGGGGGTGTCTACGAGCAGTACTTC
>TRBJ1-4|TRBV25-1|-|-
CASSDGTEKLFF
TGTGCCAGCAGTGATGGGACAGAAAAACTGTTTTTT
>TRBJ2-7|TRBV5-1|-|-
CASSQDRHYEQYF
TGCGCCAGCAGCCAGGACAGACACTACGAGCAGTACTTC
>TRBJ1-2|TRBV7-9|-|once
CASSRTTAYGYTF
TGTGCCAGCAGCCGGACGACAGCCTATGGCTACACCTTC
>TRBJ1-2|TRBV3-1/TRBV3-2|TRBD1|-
CASSQEDRGRYGYTF
TGTGCCAGCAGCCAAGAAGACAGGGGGAGATATGGCTACACCTTC
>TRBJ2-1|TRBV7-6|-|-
CASSSGRYNEQFF
TGTGCCAGCAGCTCCGGGAGATACAATGAGCAGTTCTTC
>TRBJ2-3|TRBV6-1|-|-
CASSEGGPTDTQYF
TGTGCCAGCAGTGAAGGAGGTCCCACAGATACGCAGTATTTT
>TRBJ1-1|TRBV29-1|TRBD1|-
CSGGDRVNTEAFF
TGCAGCGGGGGGGACAGGGTGAACACTGAAGCTTTCTTT
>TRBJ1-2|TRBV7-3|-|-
CASSAAGDFNTF
TGTGCCAGCAGCGCTGCAGGGGATTTCAACACCTTC
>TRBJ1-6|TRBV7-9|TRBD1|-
CASSLETGVGSPLHF
TGTGCCAGCAGCTTAGAGACAGGGGTCGGTTCACCCCTCCACTTT
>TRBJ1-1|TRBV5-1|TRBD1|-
CASSVQGETEAFF
TGCGCCAGCAGCGTACAGGGGGAGACTGAAGCTTTCTTT
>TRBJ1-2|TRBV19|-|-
CASSRPGSPYGYTF
TGTGCCAGTAGTAGACCCGGGTCCCCGTATGGCTACACCTTC
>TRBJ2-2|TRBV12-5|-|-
CASGLVQGGTGELFF
TGTGCTAGTGGTTTGGTACAAGGCGGGACCGGGGAGCTGTTTTTT
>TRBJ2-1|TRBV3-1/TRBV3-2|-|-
CASSQTRNEQFF
TGTGCCAGCAGCCAAACTAGAAATGAGCAGTTCTTC
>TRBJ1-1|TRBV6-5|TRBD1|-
CASRQGAWLTEAFF
TGTGCCAGCAGACAGGGGGCTTGGTTGACTGAAGCTTTCTTT
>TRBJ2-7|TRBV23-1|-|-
CASSPSLPFVRGDSCVIGEQYF
TGCGCCAGCAGCCCGAGTCTCCCATTCGTCCGTGGCGACTCTTGTGTTATTGGCGAGCAGTACTTC
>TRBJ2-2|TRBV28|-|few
CASRRGQNTGELFF
TGTGCCAGCAGGCGAGGACAAAACACCGGGGAGCTGTTTTTT
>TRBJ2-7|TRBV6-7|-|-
CASSYRSGSIHEQYF
TGTGCCAGCAGTTACCGGAGCGGTTCCATCCACGAGCAGTACTTC
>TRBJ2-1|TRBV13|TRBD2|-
CASTARGERPNEQFF
TGTGCCAGCACGGCCCGGGGGGAGCGCCCTAATGAGCAGTTCTTC